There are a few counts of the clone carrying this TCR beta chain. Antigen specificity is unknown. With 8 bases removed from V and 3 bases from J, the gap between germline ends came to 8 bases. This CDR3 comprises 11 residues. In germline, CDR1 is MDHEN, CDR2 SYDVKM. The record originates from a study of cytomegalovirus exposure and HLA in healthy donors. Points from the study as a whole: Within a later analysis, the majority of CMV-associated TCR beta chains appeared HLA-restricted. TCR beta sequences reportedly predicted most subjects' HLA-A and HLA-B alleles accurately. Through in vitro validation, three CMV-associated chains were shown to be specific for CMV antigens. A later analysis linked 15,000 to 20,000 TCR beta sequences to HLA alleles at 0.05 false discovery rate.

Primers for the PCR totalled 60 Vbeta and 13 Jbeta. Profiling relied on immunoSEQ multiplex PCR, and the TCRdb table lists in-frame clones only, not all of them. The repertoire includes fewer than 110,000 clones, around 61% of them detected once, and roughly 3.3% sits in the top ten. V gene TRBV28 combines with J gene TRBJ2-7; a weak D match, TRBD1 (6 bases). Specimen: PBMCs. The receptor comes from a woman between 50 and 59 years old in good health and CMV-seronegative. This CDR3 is CASGGDYEQYF. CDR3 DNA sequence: TGTGCCAGCGGGGGCGACTACGAGCAGTACTTC.